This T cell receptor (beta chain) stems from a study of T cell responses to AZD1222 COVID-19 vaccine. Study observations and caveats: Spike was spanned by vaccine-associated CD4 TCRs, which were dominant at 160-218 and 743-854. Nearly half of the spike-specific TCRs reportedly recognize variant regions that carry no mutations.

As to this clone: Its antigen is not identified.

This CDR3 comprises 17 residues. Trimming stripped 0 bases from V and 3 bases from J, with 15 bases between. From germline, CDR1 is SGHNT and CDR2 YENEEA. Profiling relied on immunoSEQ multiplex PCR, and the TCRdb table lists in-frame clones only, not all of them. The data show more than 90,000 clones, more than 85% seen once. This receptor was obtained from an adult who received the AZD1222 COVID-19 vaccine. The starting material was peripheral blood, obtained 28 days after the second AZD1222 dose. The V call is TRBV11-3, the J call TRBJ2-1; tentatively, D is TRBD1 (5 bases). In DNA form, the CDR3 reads TGTGCCAGCAGCTTAGATCTCAGACAGTGGGGCTACAATGAGCAGTTCTTC. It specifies CASSLDLRQWGYNEQFF.